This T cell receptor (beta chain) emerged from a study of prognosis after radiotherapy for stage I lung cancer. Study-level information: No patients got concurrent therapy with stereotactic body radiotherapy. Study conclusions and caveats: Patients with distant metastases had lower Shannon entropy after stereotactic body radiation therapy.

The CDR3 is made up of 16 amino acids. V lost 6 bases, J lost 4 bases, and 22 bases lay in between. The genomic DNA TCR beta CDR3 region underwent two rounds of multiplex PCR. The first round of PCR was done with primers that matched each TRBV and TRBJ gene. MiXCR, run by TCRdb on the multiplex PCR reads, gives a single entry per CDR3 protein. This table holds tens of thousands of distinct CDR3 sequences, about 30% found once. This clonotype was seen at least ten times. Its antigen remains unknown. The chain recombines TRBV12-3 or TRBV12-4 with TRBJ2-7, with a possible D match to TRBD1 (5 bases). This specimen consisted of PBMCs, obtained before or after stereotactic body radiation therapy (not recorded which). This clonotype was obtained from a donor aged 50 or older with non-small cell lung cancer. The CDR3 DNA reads TGTGCCAGCAGCCTAGGGCAGGGATTAATAACTTACGAGCAGTACTTC. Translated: CASSLGQGLITYEQYF.